These 27 T cell receptor beta chains were sequenced from one sample in a study of graft-versus-host responses after intestinal transplantation. TCRdb keeps only in-frame clones here, not all; method: immunoSEQ multiplex PCR. This sample has about 90,000 clones, with 85% to 95% found just once. These receptors have no identified antigens. The sequences come from unstimulated CD8+ T cells sorted from spleen or lymph node cells, collected before transplant. All receptors derive from a human donor who was the organ donor for an intestinal transplant.

The rearrangement links TRBV4-1 to TRBJ2-7; D is possibly TRBD2 (6 bases). Per germline, CDR1 MGHRA and CDR2 YSYEKL. This CDR3 comprises 15 residues. V dropped 3 bases and J dropped 0 bases, with 12 bases sitting between them. The DNA for the CDR3 is TGCGCCAGCAGCCAGGGGGGAGTAAGCTCCTACGAGCAGTACTTC. This codes for CASSQGGVSSYEQYF.

Here the CDR3 reads CASSLGDSDHYEQYF. In nucleotides, the CDR3 is TGTGCCAGCAGCTTAGGAGACTCAGACCACTACGAGCAGTACTTC. The rearrangement links TRBV7-2 to TRBJ2-7; D is undetermined. Trimming left V 1 base short and J 3 bases short, with 13 bases between. This CDR3 has 15 amino acids. The germline V gene encodes CDR1 SGHTA and CDR2 FQGNSA.

This rearrangement joins TRBV7-2 to TRBJ2-3; D is unresolved. The CDR3 is 14 residues long. V lost 1 base and J 2 bases, leaving 7 bases between the germline ends. Germline V CDR1 and CDR2: SGHTA, FQGNSA. The CDR3 DNA is TGTGCCAGCAGCTTAGATGCAGACACAGATACGCAGTATTTT. It is translated as CASSLDADTDTQYF.

The V and J genes are TRBV19 and TRBJ1-4; TRBD1 agrees at 8 bases. V lost 8 bases, J lost 8 bases, and 22 bases stayed unmatched. From germline, CDR1 is LNHDA and CDR2 SQIVND (reference sequence). This CDR3 region has 18 residues. CDR3 sequence (DNA): TGTGCCAGTCGTGAACCACCCACGTCCGGACAGGGATCCGAAAAACTGTTTTTT. Its translation is CASREPPTSGQGSEKLFF.

The chain employs TRBV11-2 and TRBJ2-3; possibly TRBD1 for D (6 bases). V lost 5 bases, J lost 10 bases, and 13 bases lay in between. The CDR3 length is 12 residues. Germline lookup yields CDR1 SGHAT and CDR2 FQNNGV. DNA for the CDR3: TGTGCCAGCAGCCACGACCCAGGGGCGCAGTATTTT. Translating it yields CASSHDPGAQYF.

The genes are TRBV29-1 and TRBJ2-5, with D possibly matching TRBD2 (5 bases). CDR1 SQVTM and CDR2 ANQGSEA come from the germline V gene. The CDR3 covers 13 residues. V lost 3 bases and J lost 9, with 17 bases in between. Here the CDR3 DNA reads TGCAGCGTTGATGGGTCGGCTTTGCGGGCCCAGTACTTC. It yields the protein CSVDGSALRAQYF.

The chain couples TRBV4-2 to TRBJ2-3; D not resolved. V dropped 0 bases and J dropped 2 bases, with 9 bases sitting between them. The CDR3 has 15 residues. Germline assignment: CDR1 LGHNA and CDR2 YNFKEQ. CDR3 amino acids: CASSQESTATDTQYF. The CDR3 DNA reads TGTGCCAGCAGCCAAGAATCGACTGCCACAGATACGCAGTATTTT.

Concerning this clone: The junction departs from the called germline gene at one end, perhaps through a read error. V gene TRBV19 combines with J gene TRBJ1-1, with D possibly matching TRBD1 (5 bases). There are 10 residues in the CDR3. Germline loops: CDR1 LNHDA, CDR2 SQIVND (reference sequence). The DNA of the CDR3 is TGTGCCGGTAGGGGAGCCGCAGCTTTCTTT. This gives the protein CAGRGAAAFF.

This chain links TRBV11-2 with TRBJ2-3; 8 nucleotides match TRBD2. Germline CDR1 SGHAT, CDR2 FQNNGV. The CDR3 consists of 15 residues. Trimming at V came to 8 bases and at J to 5 bases, leaving 12 bases not matched to a gene. CDR3 nucleotides: TGTGCCAGCGCCTTTATCGGGGGGGCAGGAGATACGCAGTATTTT. Translated, it gives CASAFIGGAGDTQYF.

The chain employs TRBV2 and TRBJ2-1; 11 positions match TRBD2. The CDR3 runs 16 residues. Germline V gives CDR1 SNHLY, CDR2 FYNNEI. V gave up 7 bases and J gave up 8 bases; unmatched junction bases: 13. CDR3: CASNRPTSGGRDEQFF. In nucleotides, the CDR3 is TGTGCCAGCAACCGACCTACTAGCGGGGGACGGGATGAGCAGTTCTTC. Supplemented by reference TRBV2 and TRBJ2-1, the full variable domain reads EPEVTQTPSHQVTQMGQEVILRCVPISNHLYFYWYRQILGQKVEFLVSFYNNEISEKSEIFDDQFSVERPDGSNFTLKIRSTKLEDSAMYFCASNRPTSGGRDEQFFGPGTRLTVL.

J is TRBJ1-1 and V is TRBV7-2, with D perhaps matching TRBD1 (6 bases). Germline V gives CDR1 SGHTA, CDR2 FQGNSA. Trimming pared 5 bases from V and 5 bases from J, leaving 18 bases between. The CDR3 totals 15 residues. This chain's CDR3 is CASSARGRGETEAFF. DNA of the CDR3: TGTGCCAGCAGCGCCCGGGGCAGGGGCGAGACTGAAGCTTTCTTT. Using reference TRBV7-2 and TRBJ1-1 for the parts outside the CDR3, the full variable domain is GAGVSQSPSNKVTEKGKDVELRCDPISGHTALYWYRQSLGQGLEFLIYFQGNSAPDKSGLPSDRFSAERTGGSVSTLTIQRTQQEDSAVYLCASSARGRGETEAFFGQGTRLTVV.

The V and J genes are TRBV7-9 and TRBJ2-1, with TRBD2 matching over 11 bases. The CDR3 extends over 14 amino acids. Germline CDR1 reads SEHNR; CDR2 reads FQNEAQ (reference sequence). J lost 8 bases, V lost 5 bases, and 5 bases had no gene match. The CDR3 region has the DNA TGTGCCAGCAGCGGTAGCGGGGGGGCTGATGAGCAGTTCTTC. Translation: CASSGSGGADEQFF.

The CDR3 sequence: CASSLPGQGALAGYQETQYF. The CDR3 coding sequence is TGCGCCAGCAGCTTACCGGGACAGGGGGCGTTAGCGGGGTACCAAGAGACCCAGTACTTC. V usage is TRBV5-1 and J usage is TRBJ2-5, with 12 bases matching TRBD1. Germline assignment: CDR1 SGHRS and CDR2 YFSETQ. Unmatched junction bases numbered 14, after V lost 2 bases and J lost 0 bases. The CDR3 contains 20 residues.

V usage is TRBV4-1 and J usage is TRBJ2-5; 7 bases match TRBD2. V shed 5 bases and J 2 bases; nucleotides not matched to a gene: 8. CDR3 length equals 15 residues. Per the germline V gene, CDR1 is MGHRA and CDR2 is YSYEKL. The CDR3 is CASSAQLARQETQYF. The CDR3, as DNA: TGCGCCAGCAGCGCACAACTAGCGCGTCAAGAGACCCAGTACTTC.

CDR3: CASSLGASGQYF. The CDR3 region has the DNA TGTGCCAGCAGCTTGGGAGCCTCGGGGCAGTACTTC. The chain employs TRBV5-6 and TRBJ2-5; tentative D call: TRBD2 (5 bases). V lost 0 bases to trimming and J lost 11 bases, with 11 bases between them. The CDR3 spans 12 residues. From germline, CDR1 is SGHDT and CDR2 YYEEEE.

This clone was observed a single time. The rearrangement uses TRBV4-3 and TRBJ2-1; the match to TRBD1 covers 7 bases. Germline CDR1 reads LGHNA; CDR2 reads YSLEER. V was clipped by 1 base and J by 2 bases; unmatched bases: 5. CDR3 size: 16 residues. CDR3 nucleotide sequence: TGCGCCAGCAGCCAAGGGGGACAGTCGCCCTACAATGAGCAGTTCTTC. Its translation: CASSQGGQSPYNEQFF.

The chain joins TRBV28 to TRBJ2-7; tentatively, D is TRBD2 (5 bases). V lost 4 bases to trimming and J lost 3 bases, with 28 bases between them. The CDR3 length is 19 residues. Germline CDR1 and CDR2: MDHEN and SYDVKM. The CDR3 DNA follows: TGTGCCAGCAGTTCTACCCCCTTGGGTCCAGAGGGCCCTCTCTACGAGCAGTACTTC. Translation gives CASSSTPLGPEGPLYEQYF.

The chain has TRBV28 and TRBJ1-4; D gene ambiguous. V shed 7 bases and J shed 0 bases, with 12 bases lying between them. Germline V lookup: CDR1 MDHEN, CDR2 SYDVKM. There are 15 residues in the CDR3. The CDR3 DNA reads TGTGCCAGCAAGGAGCGCGCTGCAACTAATGAAAAACTGTTTTTT. It codes for CASKERAATNEKLFF.

The V and J genes are TRBV10-3 and TRBJ2-7; TRBD1 matches 10 bases. CDR1 is ENHRY, CDR2 SYGVKD, per germline. Trimming cost V 6 bases and J 4 bases; bases outside gene matches: 6. The CDR3 totals 14 residues. The CDR3 nucleotides are TGTGCCATCAGGGCCGGGACAGGGGAGTACGAGCAGTACTTC. Its translation: CAIRAGTGEYEQYF.

The gene calls are TRBV7-9 and TRBJ2-3, with D tentatively TRBD1 (6 bases). Trimming cost V 5 bases and J 4 bases, with 16 bases left between them. The CDR3 loop spans 15 amino acids. CDR1 is SEHNR and CDR2 is FQNEAQ in the germline V gene (reference sequence). This CDR3 is CASSDTRGWADTQYF. The CDR3 DNA is TGTGCCAGCAGCGACACCAGGGGTTGGGCAGATACGCAGTATTTT.

CDR3 nucleotides: TGTGCCAGCAGCCCCAGAGCCAACGTCCTGACTTTC. Its translation is CASSPRANVLTF. This chain links TRBV28 with TRBJ2-6; no clear D gene. Trimming took off 6 bases at V and 7 bases at J, with 7 bases between the two ends. Germline V lookup: CDR1 MDHEN, CDR2 SYDVKM. This CDR3 is built from 12 residues. The whole variable domain, remainder taken from reference TRBV28 and TRBJ2-6, is DVKVTQSSRYLVKRTGEKVFLECVQDMDHENMFWYRQDPGLGLRLIYFSYDVKMKEKGDIPEGYSVSREKKERFSLILESASTNQTSMYLCASSPRANVLTFGAGSRLTVL.

This chain connects TRBV19 to TRBJ2-3, with 11 bases identical to TRBD2. CDR3 size: 17 residues. The junction had 7 bases not matched to a gene; V was cut back by 1 base and J by 4 bases. Germline V gene data show CDR1 as LNHDA and CDR2 as SQIVND (reference sequence). The CDR3 loop is CASSIVVTSGEADTQYF. The CDR3 region has the DNA TGTGCCAGTAGTATAGTGGTGACTAGCGGGGAGGCAGATACGCAGTATTTT.

V and J are TRBV7-6 and TRBJ2-7; a weak D match, TRBD2 (5 bases). Germline V gene data show CDR1 as SGHVS and CDR2 as FNYEAQ. V was trimmed by 1 base and J by 6 bases, leaving 16 bases between them. This CDR3 is built from 15 residues. CDR3 loop: CASSLGPGTLGEQYF. In DNA form, the CDR3 reads TGTGCCAGCAGCTTAGGACCGGGAACTTTGGGCGAGCAGTACTTC.

This clone was detected once. V usage is TRBV7-8 and J usage is TRBJ2-1; TRBD2 agrees at 11 bases. Germline V gene sequence: CDR1 SGHVS, CDR2 FQNEAQ. The CDR3 contains 16 residues. Losses at the gene ends were 5 bases for V and 2 bases for J; bases not matched to a gene: 5. In DNA form, the CDR3 reads TGTGCCAGCAGCCCGATGACTAGCGGGACCTACAATGAGCAGTTCTTC. It yields the protein CASSPMTSGTYNEQFF.

The rearrangement joins TRBV7-9 to TRBJ2-7, with 12 bases lining up with TRBD2. From germline, CDR1 is SEHNR and CDR2 FQNEAQ (reference sequence). V gave up 7 bases and J gave up 5 bases; unmatched junction bases: 12. This CDR3 is built from 16 residues. The CDR3 is CASTQPKTSGSHEQYF. The CDR3 nucleotides are TGTGCCAGCACCCAACCGAAGACTAGCGGGAGCCACGAGCAGTACTTC.

V gene TRBV6-5 combines with J gene TRBJ1-5; D possibly corresponds to TRBD1 (6 bases). This CDR3 contains 14 residues. The germline gives CDR1 MNHEY, CDR2 SVGAGI. V was clipped by 2 bases and J by 9 bases, with 14 bases between them. The CDR3: CASSYTAGARPQHF. CDR3 bases: TGTGCCAGCAGTTACACAGCAGGGGCCCGGCCCCAGCATTTT.

The V call is TRBV4-2, the J call TRBJ2-2; 10 bases agree with TRBD2. The trim removed 5 bases at V and 2 bases at J, leaving 8 bases unmatched. CDR3 length: 17 amino acids. The V gene's germline CDR1 is LGHNA and CDR2 YNFKEQ. The CDR3 DNA reads TGTGCCAGCAGCACATTACTAGCGGGGCAAAACACCGGGGAGCTGTTTTTT. Translation gives CASSTLLAGQNTGELFF.